The 32 T cell receptor beta chains presented below share a single source sample, sequenced in a study of blood T cell repertoires in COVID-19. Sequenced by immunoSEQ multiplex PCR; TCRdb stores in-frame clones only, minus some. The sample contains under 200,000 clones, roughly 82% of which appear only once. Sequences were obtained from peripheral blood. These receptors were obtained from a woman between 25 and 40 years old with acute or convalescent COVID-19.

The chain has TRBV3-1 (or the pseudogene TRBV3-2) and TRBJ1-2; D is perhaps TRBD1 (5 bases). The V end was cut by 4 bases, the J end by 1 base, with 16 bases between. The CDR3 has 16 residues. Germline V lookup: CDR1 LGHDT, CDR2 YNNKEL (reference sequence). The CDR3 sequence: CASSLAKGEYNYGYTF. CDR3 bases: TGTGCCAGCAGCCTGGCGAAAGGGGAATATAACTATGGCTACACCTTC.

V and J are TRBV7-7 and TRBJ2-3; 10 bases line up with TRBD1. The CDR3 has 15 residues. The V gene's germline CDR1 is SSHAT and CDR2 FNYEAQ (reference sequence). V was clipped by 5 bases and J by 5 bases; unmatched bases: 7. The CDR3 bases are TGTGCCAGCAGCCAGACAGGGGGCGGGAGAGATACGCAGTATTTT. It yields the protein CASSQTGGGRDTQYF.

The rearrangement links TRBV20-1 to TRBJ2-7; a weak D match, TRBD1 (6 bases). Germline CDR1 reads DFQATT; CDR2 reads SNEGSKA (reference sequence). V dropped 3 bases and J dropped 0 bases, with 18 bases sitting between them. This CDR3 region has 16 residues. CDR3 region: CSASANGDISSYEQYF. CDR3 DNA: TGCAGTGCTAGTGCCAATGGGGACATCTCCTCCTACGAGCAGTACTTC.

This chain joins TRBV2 and TRBJ2-7, with 8 bases aligning to TRBD2. Germline lookup yields CDR1 SNHLY and CDR2 FYNNEI. V was pared by 11 bases and J by 6 bases, with 12 bases of the junction left unmatched. The CDR3 covers 13 residues. DNA of the CDR3: TGTGCCCCCCGTTCGCGGGGACTAGGCGAGCAGTACTTC. Translated, it gives CAPRSRGLGEQYF. Full variable domain (outside the CDR3, taken from reference TRBV2 and TRBJ2-7): EPEVTQTPSHQVTQMGQEVILRCVPISNHLYFYWYRQILGQKVEFLVSFYNNEISEKSEIFDDQFSVERPDGSNFTLKIRSTKLEDSAMYFCAPRSRGLGEQYFGPGTRLTVT.

The chain joins TRBV28 to TRBJ2-3; D is undetermined. V shed 4 bases and J shed 8 bases, with 13 bases lying between them. CDR1 is MDHEN and CDR2 is SYDVKM in the germline V gene. The CDR3 is made up of 13 amino acids. CDR3 in amino acids: CASSSTSVGTQYF. The CDR3 nucleotides read TGTGCCAGCAGTTCGACGAGCGTCGGTACGCAGTATTTT.

The V gene is TRBV11-3, the J gene TRBJ2-1, with a weak D call TRBD2 (6 bases). This CDR3 contains 14 residues. Looked up from germline, CDR1 is SGHNT and CDR2 is YENEEA. The germline V and J ends were trimmed by 5 bases and 5 bases, with 13 bases remaining between them. CDR3 coding DNA: TGTGCCAGCAGCCCGGGCGGGGTGCACAATGAGCAGTTCTTC. The encoded protein is CASSPGGVHNEQFF.

The V gene is TRBV5-1, the J gene TRBJ1-1, with D possibly TRBD1 on 6 matching bases. V dropped 0 bases and J dropped 4 bases, with 13 bases sitting between them. Germline values: CDR1 SGHRS, CDR2 YFSETQ. The CDR3 sequence is 15 residues long. The CDR3 DNA reads TGCGCCAGCAGCTTGGATCAGGGGCTAGGCACTGAAGCTTTCTTT. It specifies CASSLDQGLGTEAFF.

The V and J genes are TRBV6-5 and TRBJ1-1; D unclear. Looked up from germline, CDR1 is MNHEY and CDR2 is SVGAGI. This CDR3 is built from 15 residues. V lost 5 bases and J lost 0, with 13 bases in between. The CDR3 DNA reads TGTGCCAGCAGTCGCCTACCTACAGTGAACACTGAAGCTTTCTTT. Amino acids: CASSRLPTVNTEAFF.

This rearrangement joins TRBV28 to TRBJ2-2; no clear D. Germline V gene lookup returns CDR1 MDHEN and CDR2 SYDVKM. CDR3 length: 15 residues. V shed 5 bases and J shed 1 base, with 11 bases lying between them. The CDR3 DNA reads as TGTGCCAGCAGTATTTACTCCGGGAACACCGGGGAGCTGTTTTTT. This gives the protein CASSIYSGNTGELFF. Together with reference TRBV28 and TRBJ2-2, the CDR3 gives the full variable domain: DVKVTQSSRYLVKRTGEKVFLECVQDMDHENMFWYRQDPGLGLRLIYFSYDVKMKEKGDIPEGYSVSREKKERFSLILESASTNQTSMYLCASSIYSGNTGELFFGEGSRLTVL.

The chain is built from TRBV7-2 and TRBJ2-4, with 11 bases aligning to TRBD2. The trim removed 2 bases at V and 6 bases at J, leaving 9 bases unmatched. The CDR3 loop spans 17 amino acids. CDR1 is SGHTA and CDR2 is FQGNSA in the germline V gene. DNA of the CDR3: TGTGCCAGCAGCTTAACGGCTAGCGGGGGGCCGGGAAACATTCAGTACTTC. Translation gives CASSLTASGGPGNIQYF.

The chain has TRBV11-2 and TRBJ2-5; D is undetermined. Germline loops: CDR1 SGHAT, CDR2 FQNNGV. The V end lost 5 bases, the J end lost 5 bases, and 15 bases lay between the germline ends. The CDR3 sequence is 14 residues long. For the CDR3, the DNA is TGTGCCAGCAGCGAGACCGGGTCCTTCGAGACCCAGTACTTC. It yields the protein CASSETGSFETQYF.

This clone has just one count. This rearrangement joins TRBV6-2 or TRBV6-3 to TRBJ1-2, with D possibly TRBD1 on 5 matching bases. The CDR3 sequence is 13 residues long. Deletions cut 1 base from V and 6 bases from J, with 9 bases between. Per germline, CDR1 MNHEY and CDR2 SVGEGT. CDR3 amino acids: CASSYYRLDGYTF. In DNA form, the CDR3 reads TGTGCCAGCAGTTACTACAGGTTGGATGGCTACACCTTC.

The rearrangement links TRBV19 to TRBJ2-2; D perhaps matches TRBD1 (6 bases). The CDR3 extends over 18 amino acids. V was shortened by 8 bases and J by 6 bases, with 28 bases between the two germline ends. CDR1 and CDR2 from the germline V gene are LNHDA and SQIVND (reference sequence). CDR3 protein: CASEAQGTITREPGELFF. The CDR3 nucleotides read TGTGCCAGTGAGGCACAGGGAACGATCACAAGGGAGCCCGGGGAGCTGTTTTTT.

The CDR3 protein is CASSSGLVGETQYF. For the CDR3, the DNA is TGTGCCAGCAGTTCAGGGTTGGTGGGAGAGACCCAGTACTTC. The chain uses TRBV27 and TRBJ2-5; D may be TRBD1 (5 bases). V was pared by 4 bases and J by 4 bases, with 13 bases between. The CDR3 consists of 14 residues. The germline V gene encodes CDR1 MNHEY and CDR2 SMNVEV (reference sequence).

The genes are TRBV27 and TRBJ2-1; 12 bases are shared with TRBD2. The CDR3 length is 17 residues. Trimming took 8 bases from V and 5 from J; bases not matched to a gene: 13. The germline gives CDR1 MNHEY, CDR2 SMNVEV (reference sequence). CDR3 sequence: CASLQTSGGARDNEQFF. The CDR3 DNA reads as TGTGCCAGCTTGCAGACTAGCGGGGGTGCGAGAGACAATGAGCAGTTCTTC.

The chain links TRBV6-1 to TRBJ1-5, with 7 bases lining up with TRBD1. Trimming at V came to 4 bases and at J to 2 bases, leaving 8 bases not matched to a gene. CDR3 length: 16 amino acids. The germline V gene encodes CDR1 MNHNS and CDR2 SASEGT. CDR3 coding DNA: TGTGCCAGCAGTGTAGGGACAGTTGCCGGCAATCAGCCCCAGCATTTT. Amino acids: CASSVGTVAGNQPQHF.

The chain uses TRBV6-2 or TRBV6-3 and TRBJ2-2, with TRBD2 identical over 11 bases. Trimming took 0 bases from V and 7 from J; bases not matched to a gene: 7. CDR1 and CDR2 (germline): MNHEY, SVGEGT. This CDR3 contains 17 residues. CDR3 sequence reads: CASSYSTSGMVGGELFF. CDR3 nucleotides: TGTGCCAGCAGTTACTCGACTAGCGGGATGGTCGGCGGGGAGCTGTTTTTT.

This chain joins TRBV4-3 and TRBJ1-2; D call uncertain. The CDR3 is 15 amino acids. Germline loops: CDR1 LGHNA, CDR2 YSLEER. With 1 base removed from V and 4 bases from J, the gap between germline ends came to 13 bases. The CDR3: CASSQGATGSYGYTF. DNA of the CDR3: TGCGCCAGCAGCCAAGGGGCAACCGGAAGCTATGGCTACACCTTC.

J is TRBJ2-1 and V is TRBV7-3, with D possibly being TRBD1 (6 bases). From germline, CDR1 is SGHTA and CDR2 FQGTGA. The CDR3 is 14 residues long. Trimming left V 4 bases short and J 7 bases short, with 14 bases between. In DNA, the CDR3 is TGTGCCAGCAGCTCACAGCAGACAGGTAATGAGCAGTTCTTC. Residues: CASSSQQTGNEQFF.

This clone was detected once. V usage is TRBV19 and J usage is TRBJ1-2; 7 bases agree with TRBD1. From germline, CDR1 is LNHDA and CDR2 SQIVND (reference sequence). Germline trimming cut 6 bases from V and 8 bases from J; bases unmatched to any gene: 12. The CDR3 covers 14 residues. CDR3 sequence: CASRESDRVVGYTF. CDR3 DNA: TGTGCCAGTAGAGAAAGCGACAGGGTAGTCGGCTACACCTTC.

The CDR3 nucleotides are TGTGCCAGCAGTGAATTTGGGGGGTCTGGCTATGGCTACACCTTC. Its translation: CASSEFGGSGYGYTF. The V and J genes are TRBV6-4 and TRBJ1-2; TRBD1 is a possible D gene (5 bases). V lost 3 bases and J lost 4, with 15 bases in between. The CDR3 extends over 15 amino acids. CDR1 is MRHNA and CDR2 is SNTAGT in the germline V gene.

This rearrangement joins TRBV28 to TRBJ2-1; no reliable D call. Germline lookup yields CDR1 MDHEN and CDR2 SYDVKM. The CDR3 is 16 residues long. V lost 3 bases, J lost 9 bases, and 21 bases lay in between. CDR3 in DNA: TGTGCCAGCAGTTTTATCAGGATAGTCGTAGTTACTGAGCAGTTCTTC. It codes for CASSFIRIVVVTEQFF.

J is TRBJ2-5 and V is TRBV4-3, with D possibly being TRBD2 (5 bases). Looked up from germline, CDR1 is LGHNA and CDR2 is YSLEER. The CDR3 consists of 16 residues. V lost 0 bases and J 5 bases, leaving 16 bases between the germline ends. The CDR3 is CASSQDPSELVETQYF. CDR3 in DNA: TGCGCCAGCAGCCAAGATCCCAGCGAACTAGTGGAGACCCAGTACTTC.

As for this clone: At one of its ends the junction is not consistent with the germline gene, which may arise from a read error. This chain connects TRBV10-1 to TRBJ2-2; 8 bases are shared with TRBD1. The germline CDR1 and CDR2 sequences are WNHNN and SYGVQD (reference sequence). CDR3 length: 16 residues. CDR3 sequence (DNA): TGCGCCAGCAGTGCAGGGGAGGACAGGGAACACCGGGGAGCTGTTTTT. It codes for CASSAGEDREHRGAVF.

This chain links TRBV5-1 with TRBJ1-3; D remains unclear. V was pared by 0 bases and J by 1 base, with 8 bases between. The CDR3 sequence is 15 residues long. CDR1 is SGHRS and CDR2 is YFSETQ in the germline V gene. CDR3 protein: CASSLDWRSGNTIYF. CDR3 nucleotide sequence: TGCGCCAGCAGCTTGGATTGGAGATCTGGAAACACCATATATTTT.

V usage is TRBV5-6 and J usage is TRBJ1-6; D may be TRBD1 (5 bases). The length of the CDR3 is 14 residues. V was cut by 0 bases and J by 8 bases, with 9 bases left in between. Germline CDR1 and CDR2: SGHDT and YYEEEE. In nucleotides, the CDR3 is TGTGCCAGCAGCTTGGTCACAGGAGATTCACCCCTCCACTTT. Its translation is CASSLVTGDSPLHF. The full variable domain, completed using reference TRBV5-6 and TRBJ1-6, is DAGVTQSPTHLIKTRGQQVTLRCSPKSGHDTVSWYQQALGQGPQFIFQYYEEEERQRGNFPDRFSGHQFPNYSSELNVNALLLGDSALYLCASSLVTGDSPLHFGNGTRLTVT.

This clone was found once. The chain uses TRBV7-8 and TRBJ1-1; TRBD1 matches at 7 bases. The ends lost 5 bases at V and 0 bases at J; junction bases unmatched: 6. The CDR3 length is 15 residues. Germline V gives CDR1 SGHVS, CDR2 FQNEAQ. The CDR3 here is CASSMGQSMNTEAFF. DNA for the CDR3: TGTGCCAGCAGCATGGGACAGTCAATGAACACTGAAGCTTTCTTT.

Only one count was recorded for this clone. The rearrangement links TRBV27 to TRBJ2-5, with TRBD2 matching over 8 bases. CDR3 size: 16 residues. The ends lost 5 bases at V and 2 bases at J; junction bases unmatched: 10. CDR1 and CDR2 (germline): MNHEY, SMNVEV (reference sequence). As DNA, the CDR3 is TGTGCCAGCAGTCAACTCATAGCGGGACCTCAAGAGACCCAGTACTTC. This sequence encodes CASSQLIAGPQETQYF.

This clone was seen only once. CDR3 nucleotide sequence: TGCGCCTCAACGGAAGCGGTGAACACTGAAGCTTTCTTT. It translates to CASTEAVNTEAFF. The chain has TRBV5-1 and TRBJ1-1; D not resolved. Germline V gene lookup returns CDR1 SGHRS and CDR2 YFSETQ. The CDR3 has 13 amino acids. The V end lost 10 bases, the J end lost 0 bases, and 13 bases lay between the germline ends.

This clone has only a few counts. This chain uses TRBV27 with TRBJ1-5; D unresolved. The germline CDR1 and CDR2 sequences are MNHEY and SMNVEV (reference sequence). This CDR3 is built from 12 residues. Trimming pared 6 bases from V and 6 bases from J, leaving 9 bases between. CDR3 region: CASSPSGQPQHF. Here the CDR3 DNA reads TGTGCCAGCAGCCCATCGGGTCAGCCCCAGCATTTT.

The chain employs TRBV7-2 and TRBJ2-1, with a tentative D call TRBD1 (5 bases). Germline lookup yields CDR1 SGHTA and CDR2 FQGNSA. Trimming left V 7 bases short and J 0 bases short, with 13 bases between. The CDR3 is 15 amino acids. CDR3 bases: TGTGCCAGCAAACAGGTCCCCCTCTCCTACAATGAGCAGTTCTTC. Its translation: CASKQVPLSYNEQFF.

J is TRBJ2-7 and V is TRBV19; TRBD2 matches at 12 bases. Losses at the gene ends were 3 bases for V and 6 bases for J; bases not matched to a gene: 9. This CDR3 has 16 residues. Germline V lookup: CDR1 LNHDA, CDR2 SQIVND (reference sequence). CDR3 sequence reads: CASSILAGGPVGEQYF. Here the CDR3 DNA reads TGTGCCAGTAGTATTCTAGCGGGAGGGCCAGTAGGCGAGCAGTACTTC.